The clone carrying this T cell receptor beta chain was observed once. Its target is not known. This sample stems from a study of cytomegalovirus exposure and HLA in healthy donors. Findings of the study overall: Previously analyzed data showed that most TCR beta V segments were productive at a frequency of about 87% or about 30%.

This CDR3 is 15 amino acids long. The J segment lost 6 bases and the V segment lost 5 bases, leaving 10 bases of the junction unmatched. Germline V CDR1 and CDR2: MNHEY, SMNVEV (reference sequence). Researchers ran the PCR with 60 Vbeta and 13 Jbeta primers. TCRdb's table, derived via immunoSEQ multiplex PCR, lists solely in-frame clones and lacks some. The table includes under 65,000 clones, 80% detected once. The TCR comes from a man aged 25 to 40 in good health and CMV-seropositive. The chain joins TRBV27 to TRBJ1-5; 7 bases are a match to TRBD1. Sequenced: PBMCs. In DNA, the CDR3 is TGTGCCAGCAGTCCAGAGACAGGGCTCGGTCAGCCCCAGCATTTT. Amino acids: CASSPETGLGQPQHF.